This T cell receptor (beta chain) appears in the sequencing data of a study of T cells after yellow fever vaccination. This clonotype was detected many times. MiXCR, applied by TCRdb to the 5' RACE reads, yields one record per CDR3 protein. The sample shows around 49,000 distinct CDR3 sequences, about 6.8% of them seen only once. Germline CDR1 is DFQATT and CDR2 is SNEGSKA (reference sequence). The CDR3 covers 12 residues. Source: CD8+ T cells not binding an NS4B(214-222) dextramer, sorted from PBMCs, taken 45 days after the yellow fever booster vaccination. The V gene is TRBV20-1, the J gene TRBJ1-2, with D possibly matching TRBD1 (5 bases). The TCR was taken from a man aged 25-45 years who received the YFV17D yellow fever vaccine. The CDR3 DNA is TGCAGCGCGGGGACCCGGAACTATGGCTACACCTTC. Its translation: CSAGTRNYGYTF.